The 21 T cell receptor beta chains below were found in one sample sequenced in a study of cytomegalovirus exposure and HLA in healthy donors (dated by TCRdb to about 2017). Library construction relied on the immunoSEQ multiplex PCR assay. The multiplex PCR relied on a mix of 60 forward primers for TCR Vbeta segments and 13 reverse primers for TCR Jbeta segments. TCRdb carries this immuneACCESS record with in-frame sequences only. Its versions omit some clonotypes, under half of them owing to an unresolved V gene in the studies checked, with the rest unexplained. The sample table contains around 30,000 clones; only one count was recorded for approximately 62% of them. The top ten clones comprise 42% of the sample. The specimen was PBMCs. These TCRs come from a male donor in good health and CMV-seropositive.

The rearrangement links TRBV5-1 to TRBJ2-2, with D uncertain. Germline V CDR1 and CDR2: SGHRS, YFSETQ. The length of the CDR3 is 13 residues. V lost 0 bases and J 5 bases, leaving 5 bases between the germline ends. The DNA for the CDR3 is TGCGCCAGCAGCTTGGACAGAACCGGGGAGCTGTTTTTT. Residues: CASSLDRTGELFF.

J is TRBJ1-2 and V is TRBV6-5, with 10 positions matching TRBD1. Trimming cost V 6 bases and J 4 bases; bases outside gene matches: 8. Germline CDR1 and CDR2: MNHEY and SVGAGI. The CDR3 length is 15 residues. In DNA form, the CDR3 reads TGTGCCAGCAGACCGGACAGGGGGGTTGGCTATGGCTACACCTTC. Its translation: CASRPDRGVGYGYTF.

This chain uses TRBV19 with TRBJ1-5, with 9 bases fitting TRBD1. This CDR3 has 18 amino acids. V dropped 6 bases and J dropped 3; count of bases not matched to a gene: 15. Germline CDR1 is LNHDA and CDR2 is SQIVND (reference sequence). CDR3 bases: TGTGCCAGTAGCCTATCTCGAATACAGGGGGCCCTCAATCAGCCCCAGCATTTT. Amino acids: CASSLSRIQGALNQPQHF. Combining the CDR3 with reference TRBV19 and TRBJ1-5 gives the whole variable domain DGGITQSPKYLFRKEGQNVTLSCEQNLNHDAMYWYRQDPGQGLRLIYYSQIVNDFQKGDIAEGYSVSREKKESFPLTVTSAQKNPTAFYLCASSLSRIQGALNQPQHFGDGTRLSIL.

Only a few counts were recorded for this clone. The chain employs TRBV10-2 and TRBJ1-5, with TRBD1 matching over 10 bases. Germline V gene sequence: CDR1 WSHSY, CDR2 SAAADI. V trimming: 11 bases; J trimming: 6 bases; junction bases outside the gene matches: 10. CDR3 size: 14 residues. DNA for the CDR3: TGCGCCGCCAAAGACGGGACAGGGGTTCAGCCCCAGCATTTT. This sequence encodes CAAKDGTGVQPQHF.

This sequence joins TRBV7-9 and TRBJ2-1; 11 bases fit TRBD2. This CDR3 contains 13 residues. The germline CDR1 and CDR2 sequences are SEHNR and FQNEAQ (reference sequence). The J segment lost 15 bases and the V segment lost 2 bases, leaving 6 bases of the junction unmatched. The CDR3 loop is CASSLPLSGRGFF. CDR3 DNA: TGTGCCAGCAGCTTACCCCTTAGCGGGAGGGGGTTCTTC.

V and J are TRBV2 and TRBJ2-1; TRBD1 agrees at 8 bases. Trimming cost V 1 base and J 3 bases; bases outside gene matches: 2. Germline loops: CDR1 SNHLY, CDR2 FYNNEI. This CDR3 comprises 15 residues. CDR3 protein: CASSEGTGYYNEQFF. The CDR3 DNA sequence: TGTGCCAGCAGTGAAGGGACAGGGTACTACAATGAGCAGTTCTTC.

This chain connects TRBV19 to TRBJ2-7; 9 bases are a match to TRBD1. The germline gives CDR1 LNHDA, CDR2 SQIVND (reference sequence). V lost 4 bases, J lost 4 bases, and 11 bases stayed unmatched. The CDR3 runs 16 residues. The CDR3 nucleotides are TGTGCCAGTAGTACATTTTCCGGGACAGGGAAATACGAGCAGTACTTC. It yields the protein CASSTFSGTGKYEQYF.

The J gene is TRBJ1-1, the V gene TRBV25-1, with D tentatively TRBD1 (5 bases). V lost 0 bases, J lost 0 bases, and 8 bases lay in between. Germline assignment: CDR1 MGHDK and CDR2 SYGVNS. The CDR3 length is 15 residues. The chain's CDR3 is CASSEYRGLNTEAFF. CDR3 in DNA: TGTGCCAGCAGTGAATATAGGGGCTTGAACACTGAAGCTTTCTTT.

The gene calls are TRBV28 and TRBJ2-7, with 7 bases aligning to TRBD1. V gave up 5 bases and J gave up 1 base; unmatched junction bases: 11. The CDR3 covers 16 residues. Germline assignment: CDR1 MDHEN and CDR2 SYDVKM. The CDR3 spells CASSHPRVRGSYEQYF. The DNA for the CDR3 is TGTGCCAGCAGTCATCCCCGGGTCAGGGGGTCCTACGAGCAGTACTTC.

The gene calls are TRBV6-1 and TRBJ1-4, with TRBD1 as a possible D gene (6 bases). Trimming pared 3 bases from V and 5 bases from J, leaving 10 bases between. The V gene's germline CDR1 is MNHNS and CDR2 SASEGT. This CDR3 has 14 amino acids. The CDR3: CASSDGTSNEKLFF. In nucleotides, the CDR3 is TGTGCCAGCAGTGATGGGACAAGCAATGAAAAACTGTTTTTT.

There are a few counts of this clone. The CDR3 DNA follows: TGCAGCGTTGAGTTAGGGGGCGATGGCTACACCTTC. As protein: CSVELGGDGYTF. This sequence joins TRBV29-1 and TRBJ1-2; 7 bases are shared with TRBD1. This CDR3 has 12 residues. The germline V gene encodes CDR1 SQVTM and CDR2 ANQGSEA. With 3 bases clipped from V and 6 bases from J, the junction kept 4 bases outside the gene matches.

The CDR3 here is CSVGRDRVTFF. The CDR3 DNA is TGCAGCGTGGGCCGGGACAGGGTAACTTTCTTT. The V gene is TRBV29-1, the J gene TRBJ1-1; 9 bases are a match to TRBD1. Germline-derived CDR1 and CDR2 are SQVTM and ANQGSEA. V trimming: 6 bases; J trimming: 12 bases; junction bases outside the gene matches: 8. CDR3 length: 11 amino acids.

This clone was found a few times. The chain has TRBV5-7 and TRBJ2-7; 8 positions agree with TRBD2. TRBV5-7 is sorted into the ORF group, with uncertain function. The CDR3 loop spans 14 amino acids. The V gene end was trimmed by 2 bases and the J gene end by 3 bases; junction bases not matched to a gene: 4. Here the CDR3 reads CASSFRGGCYEQYF. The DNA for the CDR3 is TGTGCCAGCAGCTTCCGCGGGGGGTGCTACGAGCAGTACTTC.

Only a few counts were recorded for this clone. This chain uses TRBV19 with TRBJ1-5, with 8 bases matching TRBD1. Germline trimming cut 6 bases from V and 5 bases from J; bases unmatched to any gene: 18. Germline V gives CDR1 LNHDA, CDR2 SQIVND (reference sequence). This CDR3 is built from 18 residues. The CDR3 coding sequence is TGTGCCAGTAGAGGAATGTGGGCAGGGGGCCTGAAAGATCAGCCCCAGCATTTT. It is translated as CASRGMWAGGLKDQPQHF.

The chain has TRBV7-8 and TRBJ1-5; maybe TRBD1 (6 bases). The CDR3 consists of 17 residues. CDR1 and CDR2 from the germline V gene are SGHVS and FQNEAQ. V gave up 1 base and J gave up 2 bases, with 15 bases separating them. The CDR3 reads CASSLGQRGIGNQPQHF. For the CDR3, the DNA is TGTGCCAGCAGCTTAGGCCAGAGGGGGATTGGCAATCAGCCCCAGCATTTT.

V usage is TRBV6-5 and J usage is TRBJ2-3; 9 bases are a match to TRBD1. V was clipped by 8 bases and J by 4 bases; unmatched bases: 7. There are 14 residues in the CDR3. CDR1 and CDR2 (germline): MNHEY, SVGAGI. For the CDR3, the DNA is TGTGCCAGCGGACGGGGACAGGGAGCAGATACGCAGTATTTT. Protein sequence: CASGRGQGADTQYF.

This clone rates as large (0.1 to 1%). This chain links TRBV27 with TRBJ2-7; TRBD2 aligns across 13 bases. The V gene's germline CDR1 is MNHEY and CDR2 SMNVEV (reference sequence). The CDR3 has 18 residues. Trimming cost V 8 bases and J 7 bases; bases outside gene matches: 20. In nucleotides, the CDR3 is TGTGCCAGCCTACCCCACCTCCTCGGACTAGCGGGAGTGGAGGAGCAGTACTTC. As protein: CASLPHLLGLAGVEEQYF.

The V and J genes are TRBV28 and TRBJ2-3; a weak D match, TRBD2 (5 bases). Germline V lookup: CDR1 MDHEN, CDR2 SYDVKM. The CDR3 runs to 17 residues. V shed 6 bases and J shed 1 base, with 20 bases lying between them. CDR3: CASSASSSGWGTDTQYF. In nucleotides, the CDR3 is TGTGCCAGCAGCGCTTCATCGAGCGGATGGGGCACAGATACGCAGTATTTT.

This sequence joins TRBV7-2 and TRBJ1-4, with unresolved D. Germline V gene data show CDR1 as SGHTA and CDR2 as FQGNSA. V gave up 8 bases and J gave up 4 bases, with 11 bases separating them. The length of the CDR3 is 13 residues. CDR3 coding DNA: TGTGCCAGCGCCGGACTGTATAATGAAAAACTGTTTTTT. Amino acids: CASAGLYNEKLFF.

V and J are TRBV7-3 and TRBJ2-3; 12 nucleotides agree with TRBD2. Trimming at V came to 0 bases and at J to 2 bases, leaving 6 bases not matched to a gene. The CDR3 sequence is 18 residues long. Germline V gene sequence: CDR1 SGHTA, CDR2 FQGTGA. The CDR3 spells CASSLTASGGASTDTQYF. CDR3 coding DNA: TGTGCCAGCAGCTTAACGGCTAGCGGGGGGGCGTCCACAGATACGCAGTATTTT.

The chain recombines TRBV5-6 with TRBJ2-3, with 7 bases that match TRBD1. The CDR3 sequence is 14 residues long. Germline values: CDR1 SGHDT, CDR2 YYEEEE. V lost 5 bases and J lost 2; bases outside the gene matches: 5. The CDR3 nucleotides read TGTGCCAGCAGTTCCGGACAGGCCACAGATACGCAGTATTTT. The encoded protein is CASSSGQATDTQYF.